This entry features one T cell receptor beta chain sequence. V gave up 4 bases and J gave up 2 bases; unmatched junction bases: 8. This CDR3 has 15 residues. Germline assignment: CDR1 SGHRS and CDR2 YFSETQ. This specimen belongs to a study of human T cells and chemical hapten exposure. TCRdb re-analysed the RACE reads in MiXCR, keeping a single row per CDR3 protein. Of 360,000 or so distinct CDR3 sequences in the sample, about 6% were seen once. Time point meaning: patch test 2, 6 weeks after DPC sensitization. Stated treatment: therapeutic diphenylcyclopropenone sensitization with weekly scalp DPC. This specimen consisted of whole blood, obtained in connection with sensitization to the hapten diphenylcyclopropenone (DPC). The chain couples TRBV5-1 to TRBJ2-5, with 7 bases fitting TRBD1. The source is a woman aged 18-29 years with alopecia areata. Some clones in this sample may be carry-over from other donors' samples. CDR3 sequence: CASSVIWDSQETQYF. In nucleotides, the CDR3 is TGCGCCAGCAGCGTGATATGGGACAGTCAAGAGACCCAGTACTTC.